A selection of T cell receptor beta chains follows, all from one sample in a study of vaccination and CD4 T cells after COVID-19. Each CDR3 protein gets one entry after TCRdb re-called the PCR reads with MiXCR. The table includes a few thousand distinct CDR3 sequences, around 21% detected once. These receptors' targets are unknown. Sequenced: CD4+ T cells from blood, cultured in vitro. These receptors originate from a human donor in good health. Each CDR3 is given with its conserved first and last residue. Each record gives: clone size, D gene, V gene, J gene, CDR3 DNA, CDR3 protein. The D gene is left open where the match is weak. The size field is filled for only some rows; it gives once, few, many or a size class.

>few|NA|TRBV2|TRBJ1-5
TGTGCCAGCAGTGGTACCGGGGGCTCTAGCAATCAGCCCCAGCATTTT
CASSGTGGSSNQPQHF
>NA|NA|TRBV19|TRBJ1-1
TGTGCCAGTAGTAAGGGTCCAGCGAACACTGAAGCTTTCTTT
CASSKGPANTEAFF
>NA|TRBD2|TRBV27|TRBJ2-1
TGTGCCAGCAGTTTCCGTGCTAGCGGTCGGGAGCAGTTCTTC
CASSFRASGREQFF
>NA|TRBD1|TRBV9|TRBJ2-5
TGTGCCAGCAGCGCCTCCCAGGACAGGGCTCAAGAGACCCAGTACTTC
CASSASQDRAQETQYF
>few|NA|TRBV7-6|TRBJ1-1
TGTGCCAGCAGCTTAGCAGGAACTATGAACACTGAAGCTTTCTTT
CASSLAGTMNTEAFF
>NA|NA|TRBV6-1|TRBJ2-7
TGTGCCAGCAGTGAATCTAAGGACATGTATACCTACGAGCAGTACTTC
CASSESKDMYTYEQYF
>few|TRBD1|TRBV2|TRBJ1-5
TGTGCCAGCAGCGGAATGGGACAGGCAATTGAGCCCCAGCATTTT
CASSGMGQAIEPQHF
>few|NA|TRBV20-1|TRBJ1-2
TGCAGTGCTACCCTCCCTCGTGTCTATGGCTACACCTTC
CSATLPRVYGYTF
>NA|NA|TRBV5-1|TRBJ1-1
TGCGCCAGCAAGGTGGATTCGAACACTGAAGCTTTCTTT
CASKVDSNTEAFF
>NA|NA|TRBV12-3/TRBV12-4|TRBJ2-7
TGTGCCAGCAGTTTTGGGCGATACTACGAGCAGTACTTC
CASSFGRYYEQYF
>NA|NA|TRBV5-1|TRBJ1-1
TGCGCCAGCAGTAAACAGGGAAAGGACACTGAAGCTTTCTTT
CASSKQGKDTEAFF
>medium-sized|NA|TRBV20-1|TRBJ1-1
TGCAGTGCTGCAGGGGACACTGAAGCTTTCTTT
CSAAGDTEAFF
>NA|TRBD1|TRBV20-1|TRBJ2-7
TGCAGTGCTAGAGATCAGGGACAGGGCGAGTTCGCCTCGTACTTC
CSARDQGQGEFASYF
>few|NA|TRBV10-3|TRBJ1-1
TGTGCCATCAGTGAGCCCGGGTCGGTTGAAGCTTTCTTT
CAISEPGSVEAFF
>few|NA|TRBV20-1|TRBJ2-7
TGCAGTGCTAGCGGGAACGAGCAGTACTTC
CSASGNEQYF
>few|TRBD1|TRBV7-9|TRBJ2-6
TGTGCCAGCAGCTTAGATAGGGACAGAATAGGATCTGGGGCCAACGTCCTGACTTTC
CASSLDRDRIGSGANVLTF
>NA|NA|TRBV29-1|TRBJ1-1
TGCAGCGCTTGGGACACCCTGAACACTGAAGCTTTCTTT
CSAWDTLNTEAFF
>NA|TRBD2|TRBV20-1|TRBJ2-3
TGCAGTACACCTGGGGGGGTAACAGATACGCAGTATTTT
CSTPGGVTDTQYF
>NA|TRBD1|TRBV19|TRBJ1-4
TGTGCCAGTAGTAAACACAGGGGAGGGGTAGAAAAACTGTTTTTT
CASSKHRGGVEKLFF
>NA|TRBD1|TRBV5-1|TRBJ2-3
TGCGCCAGCAGCCCATTCGTCCCGGGACAGGGTGATACGCAGTATTTT
CASSPFVPGQGDTQYF
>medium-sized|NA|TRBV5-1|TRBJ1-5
TGCGCCAGCAGCTCTTCAGGTCCAAAAAGCGGGCCCCAGCATTTT
CASSSSGPKSGPQHF
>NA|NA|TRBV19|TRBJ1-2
TGTGCCAGTAGTAATGGGGGGAACTATGGCTACACCTTC
CASSNGGNYGYTF
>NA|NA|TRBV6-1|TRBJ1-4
TGTGCCAGCAGCCGAGTAGGACGGGATGAAAAACTGTTTTTT
CASSRVGRDEKLFF
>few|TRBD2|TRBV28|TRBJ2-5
TGTGCCAGCAGTTTAAGCGGGAGGGCTTCCCGCGGGACCCAGTACTTC
CASSLSGRASRGTQYF
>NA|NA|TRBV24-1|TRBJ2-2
TGTGCCACCAAAGGGGCGGACACCGGGGAGCTGTTTTTT
CATKGADTGELFF
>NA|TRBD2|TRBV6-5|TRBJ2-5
TGTGCCAGCAGTTACTCGTCGGCTAGCGGGAGGAGCCAGTACTTC
CASSYSSASGRSQYF
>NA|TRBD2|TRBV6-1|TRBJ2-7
TGTGCCAGCAGGACAAGCGGGGGGGGCGAGCAGTACTTC
CASRTSGGGEQYF
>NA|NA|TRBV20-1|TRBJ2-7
TGCAGTGCTAGCGACACTAGCTACGAGCAGTACTTC
CSASDTSYEQYF
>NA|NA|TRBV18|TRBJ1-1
TGTGCCAGCTCATCGACACGGAACACTGAAGCTTTCTTT
CASSSTRNTEAFF